This entry describes one T cell receptor beta chain. The antigen is unknown. Profiles of TCR beta VDJ and CDR3 were generated from a genomic DNA template. TCRdb ran MiXCR on the reads and lists one entry per CDR3 protein. The sample has about 190,000 distinct CDR3 sequences; approximately 49% are singletons. The CDR3 sequence is 14 residues long. Germline values: CDR1 KGHDR, CDR2 SFDVKD. V was clipped by 3 bases and J by 6 bases, with 13 bases between them. The data derive from a study of CD8+CD57+ T cells in acquired aplastic anemia. Study-level information: Sorted CD4+ plus CD8+ cells gave DNA averaging about 3.2 ug. Roughly 11 million reads, on average, were obtained for CD4+ cells from healthy donors. Findings and caveats of the study: Patients and controls were not found to differ significantly in CD8+ Simpson's diversity. Overlapping CD8+ CDR3 repertoires of patients and controls contained twenty-nine shared sequences.

Sequencing was carried out using sorted CD4+, CD8+, or CD8+CD57+ T cells (not recorded which) from PBMCs. The chain has TRBV24-1 and TRBJ1-1; no clear D gene. This TCR was recovered from a human donor in good health, serving as a control. For the CDR3, the DNA is TGTGCCACCAGTGATCCCCCCATAGACTCTGAAGCTTTCTTT. Amino acid sequence: CATSDPPIDSEAFF.